This is a list of T cell receptor beta chains from one sample in a study of T cells after yellow fever vaccination. TCRdb fed the 5' RACE reads into MiXCR, producing one record per CDR3 protein. This sample has hundreds of thousands of distinct CDR3 sequences, with more than 9% found just once. The sequencing here drew on PBMCs, taken on the day of the yellow fever booster vaccination. The receptors were sampled from a man younger than 40 who received the YFV17D yellow fever vaccine. The conserved cysteine and the conserved F or W are not part of the CDR3 here. The order of the fields is CDR3 protein, V gene.

cdr3_aa: ASSNRYNEQF
v_call: TRBV6-5

cdr3_aa: ASGAGRESEQY
v_call: TRBV7-6

cdr3_aa: ASSQGRLADTQY
v_call: TRBV4-3

cdr3_aa: ASSATGVKNIQY
v_call: TRBV18

cdr3_aa: ASSPGTREKLF
v_call: TRBV7-2

cdr3_aa: ASSPQGSYTEAF
v_call: TRBV11-2

cdr3_aa: ASRLNPLRDRFNSPLH
v_call: TRBV12-3/TRBV12-4

cdr3_aa: ASSKRRTASPKCGYT
v_call: TRBV21-1

cdr3_aa: SVSGANEQF
v_call: TRBV29-1

cdr3_aa: ASRGAGGLAGLSSTDTQY
v_call: TRBV28

cdr3_aa: ASSYARSGQPQH
v_call: TRBV6-5

cdr3_aa: ASSQDPQGGYNEQF
v_call: TRBV4-3

cdr3_aa: ASSTAGQGKNTEAF
v_call: TRBV6-2/TRBV6-3

cdr3_aa: ASSSGQPREETQY
v_call: TRBV6-2/TRBV6-3

cdr3_aa: ASSLWGTGSGSPLH
v_call: TRBV5-1

cdr3_aa: ASSSTSTSGRDNEQF
v_call: TRBV5-1

cdr3_aa: ASSESLTGNYGYT
v_call: TRBV6-1

cdr3_aa: ASSLSGHSVEPYGYT
v_call: TRBV5-1

cdr3_aa: ASSQDPAGAGARNQPQH
v_call: TRBV4-2

cdr3_aa: ASSFMTGTGQTQY
v_call: TRBV7-2

cdr3_aa: ASSPPLREQY
v_call: TRBV28

cdr3_aa: ASREGGSSYNEQF
v_call: TRBV28

cdr3_aa: ASSSFASGSFYEQY
v_call: TRBV9

cdr3_aa: SAKARDEQY
v_call: TRBV29-1